Following are 4 T cell receptor beta chains from one sample sequenced in a study of blood T cells in healthy people across ages. Sample-barcoded 5' priming and a J-beta primer mix drove a second PCR of about 6 to 12 cycles. TCRdb redid the calling of the 5' RACE reads with MiXCR, one entry per CDR3 protein. The table lists approximately 960,000 distinct CDR3 sequences, 25% to 35% of them singletons. The data were also submitted as part of a second study, on T cells of mothers and their children.

Sequencing was carried out using blood. The receptors derive from a woman aged 40 to 50 in good health.

Notes on this clonotype: The junction departs from germline at one end; a sequencing error may be responsible. The V and J genes are TRBV5-1 and TRBJ2-5; 9 bases are a match to TRBD1. CDR1 and CDR2 (germline): SGHRS, YFSETQ. The length of the CDR3 is 14 residues. The CDR3 sequence: CVSSPYGQGETQYF. The CDR3 region has the DNA TGCGTCAGCAGCCCCTATGGACAGGGGGAGACCCAGTACTTC. Looking up the rest from reference TRBV5-1 and TRBJ2-5 gives the full variable domain: KAGVTQTPRYLIKTRGQQVTLSCSPISGHRSVSWYQQTPGQGLQFLFEYFSETQRNKGNFPGRFSGRQFSNSRSEMNVSTLELGDSALYLCVSSPYGQGETQYFGPGTRLLVL.

This clonotype was detected once. The chain couples TRBV9 to TRBJ1-1; D gene unclear. Trimming took 10 bases from V and 4 from J, leaving 17 bases between them. There are 13 residues in the CDR3. Germline lookup yields CDR1 SGDLS and CDR2 YYNGEE. The CDR3 bases are TGTGCCTCCGGGAGGAACGCAGGCACTGAAGCTTTCTTT. The encoded protein is CASGRNAGTEAFF. Filled out from reference TRBV9 and TRBJ1-1, the complete variable domain reads DSGVTQTPKHLITATGQRVTLRCSPRSGDLSVYWYQQSLDQGLQFLIQYYNGEERAKGNILERFSAQQFPDLHSELNLSSLELGDSALYFCASGRNAGTEAFFGQGTRLTVV.

The J gene is TRBJ2-1, the V gene TRBV27; tentatively, D is TRBD1 (5 bases). V was clipped by 6 bases and J by 1 base, with 13 bases between them. Germline values: CDR1 MNHEY, CDR2 SMNVEV (reference sequence). This CDR3 has 15 amino acids. DNA for the CDR3: TGTGCCAGCAGGTCAGGGTTAATATCCTACAATGAGCAGTTCTTC. This sequence encodes CASRSGLISYNEQFF.

This chain uses TRBV7-2 with TRBJ2-1; TRBD1 might be the D (6 bases). CDR3 size: 15 residues. V was clipped by 2 bases and J by 6 bases, with 14 bases between them. Germline CDR1 reads SGHTA; CDR2 reads FQGNSA. The CDR3 region is CASSLWWDKVNEQFF. In DNA, the CDR3 is TGTGCCAGCAGCTTATGGTGGGACAAAGTCAATGAGCAGTTCTTC.